These 6 T cell receptor beta chains came from one sample sequenced in a study of cytomegalovirus exposure and HLA in healthy donors. Assay: immunoSEQ multiplex PCR; the TCRdb copy retains only in-frame clones and omits some. The data show some 120,000 clones, approximately 92% seen once. Specimen: PBMCs. The receptors were sampled from a young woman in good health and CMV-seronegative.

The genes are TRBV28 and TRBJ2-2; 9 nucleotides line up with TRBD1. This CDR3 has 16 amino acids. The germline V gene encodes CDR1 MDHEN and CDR2 SYDVKM. With 2 bases clipped from V and 6 bases from J, the junction kept 7 bases outside the gene matches. The CDR3 DNA sequence: TGTGCCAGCAGTTTAATGGGACAGGGTCGATCCGGGGAGCTGTTTTTT. This sequence encodes CASSLMGQGRSGELFF.

This rearrangement joins TRBV7-9 to TRBJ2-7; unclear D gene. Germline CDR1 reads SEHNR; CDR2 reads FQNEAQ (reference sequence). The CDR3 extends over 12 amino acids. V shed 5 bases and J shed 0 bases, with 5 bases lying between them. CDR3 sequence: CASSPSSYEQYF. Written as DNA, the CDR3 is TGTGCCAGCAGCCCGTCCTCCTACGAGCAGTACTTC.

The chain recombines TRBV5-5 with TRBJ1-2; D perhaps matches TRBD1 (6 bases). In germline, CDR1 is SGHKS, CDR2 YYEKEE (reference sequence). The V end was cut by 2 bases, the J end by 4 bases, with 9 bases between. The CDR3 covers 13 residues. The CDR3 coding sequence is TGTGCCAGCAGCTTTGCGGACAGCTATGGCTACACCTTC. It encodes CASSFADSYGYTF.

The chain uses TRBV6-4 and TRBJ2-3, with 9 bases identical to TRBD2. The CDR3 consists of 15 residues. V was clipped by 3 bases and J by 4 bases; unmatched bases: 5. Germline CDR1 MRHNA, CDR2 SNTAGT. The CDR3 is CASSDGRGGADTQYF. DNA for the CDR3: TGTGCCAGCAGTGATGGGCGGGGGGGCGCAGATACGCAGTATTTT.

This clone was seen just once. The CDR3 DNA reads TGTGCCAGCAGTTTAAGGTTAGCCGGGGCCAACGTCCTGACTTTC. It is translated as CASSLRLAGANVLTF. The chain links TRBV28 to TRBJ2-6; D not certain. V was pared by 2 bases and J by 4 bases, with 9 bases between. The CDR3 extends over 15 amino acids. Germline CDR1 is MDHEN and CDR2 is SYDVKM.

The rearrangement uses TRBV28 and TRBJ2-3; D is unresolved. The CDR3 is 13 amino acids. The germline CDR1 and CDR2 sequences are MDHEN and SYDVKM. The ends were cut back, 3 bases at V and 6 bases at J, with 10 bases in the middle. This chain's CDR3 is CASSFSRRDTQYF. CDR3 DNA sequence: TGTGCCAGCAGTTTTAGCAGAAGGGATACGCAGTATTTT.